This section outlines one T cell receptor (beta chain) sequence together with its context. The antigen is undetermined. Trimming shortened V by 6 bases and J by 7 bases, and 13 bases separated the two germline ends. Germline lookup yields CDR1 MNHNS and CDR2 SASEGT. CDR3 size: 13 residues. The sample comes from a study of T cell repertoires in cytomegalovirus infection. TCRdb independently ran MiXCR on the reads; one entry per CDR3 protein. The repertoire consists of 600,000 to 700,000 distinct CDR3 sequences, with 33% occurring once and the leading ten covering about 20%. This sequence originates from a human donor in good health (CMV status not recorded). Some clones in this sample may be carry-over from other donors' samples. The J gene is TRBJ1-5, the V gene TRBV6-1, with a tentative D call TRBD1 (6 bases). The source material was cultured PBMCs, sampled from culture after CMV antigen stimulation. CDR3 DNA sequence: TGTGCCAGCAGACAGGGTAGGGGACAGCCCCAGCATTTT. This encodes CASRQGRGQPQHF.